Below, one T cell receptor beta chain is given with its context. Antigen specificity is unknown. Within Nashville, Tennessee resided all donors, each a Caucasian adult. The sample belongs to a study of shared clonotypes between healthy human individuals. Study observations and caveats: Clonotypes shared by all four donors outscored non-shared clonotypes in generation probability.

The CDR3 totals 14 residues. Between the trimmed V and J ends, which lost 2 bases and 3 bases, there was a span of 8 bases. CDR1 MNHEY and CDR2 SVGAGI come from the germline V gene. Several immunoSEQ plates held equal portions of the genomic DNA taken from each subset. Sequenced by immunoSEQ multiplex PCR; TCRdb stores in-frame clones only, minus some. Seen here are about 710,000 clones, 73% observed once, and the top ten hold around 1.8%. The chain couples TRBV6-5 to TRBJ1-5; D gene unclear. This TCR derives from a woman younger than 45 in good health. The sample comprised memory CD4+ T cells sorted from blood. Documented subset: CD45RA-negative fraction. The CDR3 protein is CASSYGRNNQPQHF. The DNA of the CDR3 is TGTGCCAGCAGTTACGGGCGGAACAATCAGCCCCAGCATTTT.